This entry lists 17 T cell receptor beta chains sequenced from one sample in a study of T cell responses to AZD1222 COVID-19 vaccine. Here immunoSEQ multiplex PCR was the method, and the copy in TCRdb shows in-frame clones only, minus some. The sample consists of about 120,000 clones, more than 65% of them appearing once. This material consisted of peripheral blood, taken on day 0 of AZD1222 vaccination. The source is an adult in good health.

As to this clone: Other nucleotide sequences from this sample produce the same CDR3. The chain combines TRBV28 with TRBJ2-3, with 8 bases fitting TRBD2. In germline, CDR1 is MDHEN, CDR2 SYDVKM. V lost 4 bases and J lost 0; bases outside the gene matches: 0. The CDR3 loop spans 14 amino acids. CDR3 sequence reads: CASSSGGSTDTQYF. In DNA form, the CDR3 reads TGTGCCAGCAGTTCGGGGGGGAGCACAGATACGCAGTATTTT.

This chain links TRBV7-2 with TRBJ1-5, with unresolved D. The CDR3 runs 16 residues. Germline CDR1 is SGHTA and CDR2 is FQGNSA. V lost 2 bases and J 1 base, leaving 12 bases between the germline ends. The CDR3: CASSLWSGESNQPQHF. Here the CDR3 DNA reads TGTGCCAGCAGCTTATGGTCCGGGGAAAGCAATCAGCCCCAGCATTTT.

The CDR3 loop is CASSTGQMTYEQYF. The CDR3 DNA reads as TGTGCCAGCAGCACCGGACAGATGACCTACGAGCAGTACTTC. The rearrangement links TRBV28 to TRBJ2-7; possible D gene TRBD1, 6 bases. CDR1 is MDHEN, CDR2 SYDVKM, per germline. The CDR3 is made up of 14 amino acids. V was clipped by 6 bases and J by 2 bases, with 14 bases between them.

V is TRBV5-4 and J is TRBJ1-4, with D possibly being TRBD1 (5 bases). In germline, CDR1 is SGHNT, CDR2 YYREEE (reference sequence). V gave up 9 bases and J gave up 5 bases, with 11 bases separating them. The CDR3 spans 12 residues. CDR3 bases: TGTGCCACCCGGGGCCTAAATGAAAAACTGTTTTTT. It encodes CATRGLNEKLFF.

The J gene is TRBJ2-7, the V gene TRBV2; no firm D call. Germline values: CDR1 SNHLY, CDR2 FYNNEI. Between the trimmed V and J ends, which lost 6 bases and 0 bases, there was a span of 18 bases. The CDR3 covers 16 residues. CDR3 nucleotide sequence: TGTGCCAGCAGCTCCCAGGTTCCTAGAAACTCCTACGAGCAGTACTTC. Protein: CASSSQVPRNSYEQYF.

V is TRBV3-1 (or the pseudogene TRBV3-2) and J is TRBJ2-4; D is perhaps TRBD1 (6 bases). The CDR3 runs to 14 residues. Trimming shortened V by 1 base and J by 6 bases, and 10 bases separated the two germline ends. CDR1 LGHDT and CDR2 YNNKEL come from the germline V gene (reference sequence). CDR3 nucleotides: TGTGCCAGCAGCCAAGGTGCCAGGGGAAACATTCAGTACTTC. Protein sequence: CASSQGARGNIQYF.

The chain uses TRBV5-6 and TRBJ2-5; D is possibly TRBD1 or TRBD2 (5 bases each). Germline lookup yields CDR1 SGHDT and CDR2 YYEEEE. The CDR3 covers 13 residues. Between the trimmed V and J ends, which lost 1 base and 5 bases, there was a span of 9 bases. The CDR3 DNA sequence: TGTGCCAGCAGCTTGCCGGGGCCTGAGACCCAGTACTTC. The encoded protein is CASSLPGPETQYF.

This chain joins TRBV3-1 (or the pseudogene TRBV3-2) and TRBJ2-5; 14 nucleotides align to TRBD2. Germline V lookup: CDR1 LGHDT, CDR2 YNNKEL (reference sequence). Trimming took 4 bases from V and 1 from J; bases not matched to a gene: 2. This CDR3 has 16 amino acids. The DNA of the CDR3 is TGTGCCAGCAGCCCAGGGACTAGCGGGGGCCAAGAGACCCAGTACTTC. This gives the protein CASSPGTSGGQETQYF.

The chain uses TRBV9 and TRBJ1-4, with TRBD1 matching 7 bases. With 3 bases clipped from V and 4 bases from J, the junction kept 6 bases outside the gene matches. This CDR3 spans 15 amino acids. CDR1 and CDR2 (germline): SGDLS, YYNGEE. The CDR3 DNA sequence: TGTGCCAGCAGCGGCGGGTGGGACAGTAATGAAAAACTGTTTTTT. Translated: CASSGGWDSNEKLFF.

This sequence joins TRBV19 and TRBJ1-2; D uncertain. The CDR3 runs 13 residues. Deletions cut 3 bases from V and 4 bases from J, with 9 bases between. The germline V gene has CDR1 LNHDA and CDR2 SQIVND (reference sequence). As DNA, the CDR3 is TGTGCCAGTAGTATCAGGACGTCCTATGGCTACACCTTC. This sequence encodes CASSIRTSYGYTF.

The rearrangement links TRBV19 to TRBJ1-5; TRBD1 agrees at 7 bases. The germline V gene encodes CDR1 LNHDA and CDR2 SQIVND (reference sequence). V lost 6 bases to trimming and J lost 3 bases; unmatched junction nucleotides: 5. This CDR3 has 14 amino acids. The CDR3 here is CASRRDSYNQPQHF. The CDR3 DNA follows: TGTGCCAGTAGACGGGACAGCTACAATCAGCCCCAGCATTTT.

CDR3 nucleotides: TGTGCCATCAGTGAGTCGCTGTCACCCCTCCACTTT. Its translation: CAISESLSPLHF. The chain is built from TRBV10-3 and TRBJ1-6; no clear D. Germline CDR1 ENHRY, CDR2 SYGVKD. The CDR3 is made up of 12 amino acids. V lost 0 bases and J 10 bases, leaving 4 bases between the germline ends.

The chain employs TRBV2 and TRBJ1-5; D is unresolved. The CDR3 runs to 13 residues. The ends were cut back, 8 bases at V and 3 bases at J, with 11 bases in the middle. CDR1 is SNHLY and CDR2 is FYNNEI in the germline V gene. The CDR3 nucleotides are TGTGCCAGCCGGGATGGTTTCAATCAGCCCCAGCATTTT. This sequence encodes CASRDGFNQPQHF.

The V call is TRBV5-6, the J call TRBJ1-5; the D is unclear. Trimming pared 5 bases from V and 1 base from J, leaving 13 bases between. Germline V gene data show CDR1 as SGHDT and CDR2 as YYEEEE. This CDR3 is 15 amino acids long. CDR3 sequence reads: CASSSDGLSNQPQHF. For the CDR3, the DNA is TGTGCCAGCAGTTCCGACGGGTTAAGCAATCAGCCCCAGCATTTT. The full variable domain, completed using reference TRBV5-6 and TRBJ1-5, is DAGVTQSPTHLIKTRGQQVTLRCSPKSGHDTVSWYQQALGQGPQFIFQYYEEEERQRGNFPDRFSGHQFPNYSSELNVNALLLGDSALYLCASSSDGLSNQPQHFGDGTRLSIL.

The chain links TRBV28 to TRBJ2-7; tentative D call: TRBD1 (5 bases). V was cut by 2 bases and J by 7 bases, with 15 bases left in between. CDR1 and CDR2 (germline): MDHEN, SYDVKM. The CDR3 sequence is 14 residues long. The CDR3 nucleotides are TGTGCCAGCAGTTTACCCCACGACAGACAGGAGCAGTACTTC. It translates to CASSLPHDRQEQYF.

The V and J genes are TRBV12-3 or TRBV12-4 and TRBJ1-5; 7 nucleotides line up with TRBD1. V trimming: 6 bases; J trimming: 5 bases; junction bases outside the gene matches: 4. The CDR3 loop spans 13 amino acids. The CDR3 here is CASSPTGHQPQHF. In DNA, the CDR3 is TGTGCCAGCAGCCCGACAGGGCATCAGCCCCAGCATTTT.

This clone was detected only a few times. The chain recombines TRBV5-6 with TRBJ1-2; D remains ambiguous. Germline V lookup: CDR1 SGHDT, CDR2 YYEEEE. The CDR3 totals 15 residues. Between the trimmed V and J ends, which lost 0 bases and 3 bases, there was a span of 12 bases. CDR3: CASSLAKEAYYGYTF. The CDR3 bases are TGTGCCAGCAGCTTGGCCAAAGAGGCCTACTATGGCTACACCTTC.